The 19 T cell receptor beta chains in this list originate from one sample, sequenced in a study of blood T cell repertoires in COVID-19. The repertoire was sequenced with immunoSEQ multiplex PCR; TCRdb's copy has only in-frame clones and lacks some. The sample lists approximately 260,000 clones; 89% were seen once. The sequencing input was peripheral blood. Receptors originate from a man aged 45 to 65 with acute or convalescent COVID-19.

This chain connects TRBV30 to TRBJ2-5, with D possibly matching TRBD1 (5 bases). The CDR3 consists of 13 residues. Germline CDR1 is GTSNPN and CDR2 is SVGIG (reference sequence). Trimming stripped 2 bases from V and 5 bases from J, with 12 bases between. CDR3 loop: CAWSPTRVETQYF. In nucleotides, the CDR3 is TGTGCCTGGAGTCCCACCAGGGTGGAGACCCAGTACTTC.

This clone was seen a single time. V gene TRBV7-2 combines with J gene TRBJ1-1; tentatively, D is TRBD1 (5 bases). Germline V gene lookup returns CDR1 SGHTA and CDR2 FQGNSA. The CDR3 consists of 17 residues. Trimming removed 2 bases from V and 0 bases from J, with 16 bases in between. This CDR3 is CASSLSGSVPMNTEAFF. CDR3 sequence (DNA): TGTGCCAGCAGCTTATCAGGGTCAGTCCCAATGAACACTGAAGCTTTCTTT. The full variable domain, rest sourced from reference TRBV7-2 and TRBJ1-1, is GAGVSQSPSNKVTEKGKDVELRCDPISGHTALYWYRQSLGQGLEFLIYFQGNSAPDKSGLPSDRFSAERTGGSVSTLTIQRTQQEDSAVYLCASSLSGSVPMNTEAFFGQGTRLTVV.

The chain joins TRBV14 to TRBJ2-5, with 8 bases fitting TRBD1. The CDR3 is 15 residues long. Trimming took 1 base from V and 4 from J; bases not matched to a gene: 5. The germline V gene encodes CDR1 SGHDN and CDR2 FVKESK. The CDR3 loop is CASSQGTGFRETQYF. CDR3 nucleotides: TGTGCCAGCAGCCAAGGGACAGGGTTTAGAGAGACCCAGTACTTC.

This sequence joins TRBV7-9 and TRBJ2-1, with 10 bases identical to TRBD2. This CDR3 has 16 residues. V lost 5 bases, J lost 4 bases, and 8 bases stayed unmatched. The germline V gene has CDR1 SEHNR and CDR2 FQNEAQ (reference sequence). The CDR3 region has the DNA TGTGCCAGCAGCCGAACTAGCGGGGTGGATTACAATGAGCAGTTCTTC. Its translation is CASSRTSGVDYNEQFF.

This clone was seen just once. The genes are TRBV6-5 and TRBJ1-4; 7 bases agree with TRBD1. J lost 3 bases, V lost 6 bases, and 4 bases had no gene match. There are 14 residues in the CDR3. CDR1 and CDR2 (germline): MNHEY, SVGAGI. The CDR3 loop is CASRTGESNEKLFF. The CDR3 bases are TGTGCCAGCAGAACAGGGGAGTCTAATGAAAAACTGTTTTTT.

V and J are TRBV19 and TRBJ1-1; D call uncertain. V gave up 2 bases and J gave up 4 bases, with 11 bases separating them. The CDR3 spans 14 residues. Germline V lookup: CDR1 LNHDA, CDR2 SQIVND (reference sequence). CDR3 region: CASSIRDYGTEAFF. The CDR3 DNA is TGTGCCAGTAGTATAAGAGACTATGGCACTGAAGCTTTCTTT.

The CDR3 DNA is TGCAGTGCTAGTTGGGGGACAGGGGGCGACCAGCCCCAGCATTTT. Encoded protein: CSASWGTGGDQPQHF. V gene TRBV20-1 combines with J gene TRBJ1-5; 12 nucleotides agree with TRBD1. The trim removed 3 bases at V and 7 bases at J, leaving 7 bases unmatched. CDR1 DFQATT and CDR2 SNEGSKA come from the germline V gene (reference sequence). The length of the CDR3 is 15 residues.

This clone was counted a single time. This chain connects TRBV7-9 to TRBJ2-7; D call uncertain. This CDR3 comprises 11 residues. Germline-derived CDR1 and CDR2 are SEHNR and FQNEAQ (reference sequence). The germline V and J ends were trimmed by 3 bases and 3 bases, with 3 bases remaining between them. The CDR3 DNA is TGTGCCAGCAGCTTTAACTACGAGCAGTACTTC. As protein: CASSFNYEQYF.

This chain links TRBV4-1 with TRBJ2-1, with TRBD2 matching 10 bases. The length of the CDR3 is 16 residues. In germline, CDR1 is MGHRA, CDR2 YSYEKL. J gave up 7 bases and V 1 base, and 7 bases lay outside the gene matches. The CDR3 loop reads CASSQASGGAWNEQFF. The CDR3 region has the DNA TGCGCCAGCAGCCAAGCGAGCGGGGGGGCTTGGAATGAGCAGTTCTTC.

This clone was recorded only once. The rearrangement joins TRBV5-1 to TRBJ1-2; 8 positions match TRBD1. V gave up 0 bases and J gave up 1 base; unmatched junction bases: 5. Germline assignment: CDR1 SGHRS and CDR2 YFSETQ. This CDR3 spans 16 amino acids. The CDR3 DNA is TGCGCCAGCAGCTTGGCCCAGGGGGCATTTAACTATGGCTACACCTTC. Its protein is CASSLAQGAFNYGYTF.

There are a few counts of this clone. In nucleotides, the CDR3 is TGTGCCACAGAAACAGGGGCCGAGCAGTACTTC. Protein: CATETGAEQYF. The genes are TRBV6-5 and TRBJ2-7; 7 positions agree with TRBD1. J was trimmed by 6 bases and V by 10 bases; bases with no gene match: 6. This CDR3 contains 11 residues. Germline CDR1 reads MNHEY; CDR2 reads SVGAGI.

The CDR3 DNA reads as TGTGCCACCGAGAGGGTAGCCGGGGAACTCTACGAGCAGTACTTC. This gives the protein CATERVAGELYEQYF. The rearrangement links TRBV24-1 to TRBJ2-7, with a possible D match to TRBD2 (5 bases). Germline assignment: CDR1 KGHDR and CDR2 SFDVKD. V gave up 9 bases and J gave up 3 bases, with 20 bases separating them. The CDR3 consists of 15 residues.

The chain joins TRBV6-6 to TRBJ1-2, with unresolved D. CDR1 and CDR2 (germline): MNHNY, SVGAGI (reference sequence). The V and J ends lost 0 bases and 4 bases respectively, with 6 bases between them. This CDR3 spans 13 amino acids. CDR3 nucleotide sequence: TGTGCCAGCAGTTACTCGAAGCTCTATGGCTACACCTTC. It is translated as CASSYSKLYGYTF.

V usage is TRBV13 and J usage is TRBJ2-5; possibly TRBD1 for D (5 bases). Trimming removed 4 bases from V and 2 bases from J, with 8 bases in between. Looked up from germline, CDR1 is PRHDT and CDR2 is FYEKMQ (reference sequence). CDR3 size: 13 residues. The CDR3 DNA reads TGTGCCAGCAGCTCGAGACAGCAAGAGACCCAGTACTTC. Amino acid sequence: CASSSRQQETQYF.

J is TRBJ2-5 and V is TRBV19; 7 bases are shared with TRBD1. J was trimmed by 5 bases and V by 4 bases; bases with no gene match: 7. Germline CDR1 LNHDA, CDR2 SQIVND (reference sequence). The CDR3 consists of 14 residues. The CDR3 loop reads CASSTRQGGETQYF. The CDR3 bases are TGTGCCAGTAGTACCAGACAGGGTGGGGAGACCCAGTACTTC.

This clone was counted only a few times. This chain connects TRBV7-9 to TRBJ2-3, with D perhaps matching TRBD1 (6 bases). V gave up 4 bases and J gave up 6 bases, with 14 bases separating them. Germline V gives CDR1 SEHNR, CDR2 FQNEAQ (reference sequence). CDR3 length: 14 residues. CDR3 residues: CASSSSRTVDTQYF. The CDR3 bases are TGTGCCAGCAGCTCTAGTAGGACAGTGGATACGCAGTATTTT. Full variable domain (outside the CDR3, taken from reference TRBV7-9 and TRBJ2-3): DTGVSQNPRHKITKRGQNVTFRCDPISEHNRLYWYRQTLGQGPEFLTYFQNEAQLEKSRLLSDRFSAERPKGSFSTLEIQRTEQGDSAMYLCASSSSRTVDTQYFGPGTRLTVL.

The rearrangement uses TRBV15 and TRBJ1-3; D is possibly TRBD1 (5 bases). Trimming removed 0 bases at V and 3 bases at J, with 9 bases between. Per germline, CDR1 LNHNV and CDR2 YYDKDF (reference sequence). The CDR3 has 15 amino acids. The CDR3 DNA reads as TGTGCCACCAGCAGAGAAAGGGGCCTTGGAAACACCATATATTTT. Translating it yields CATSRERGLGNTIYF.

V is TRBV2 and J is TRBJ1-2; 9 nucleotides align to TRBD1. V was pared by 3 bases and J by 8 bases, with 7 bases of the junction left unmatched. Per germline, CDR1 SNHLY and CDR2 FYNNEI. CDR3 size: 14 residues. The CDR3 bases are TGTGCCAGCAGTGATCGAAGGACAGGGGTCGGCTACACCTTC. Its translation: CASSDRRTGVGYTF.

The chain employs TRBV14 and TRBJ1-1, with D unresolved. The CDR3 is 13 amino acids. Germline CDR1 is SGHDN and CDR2 is FVKESK. V was cut by 2 bases and J by 0 bases, with 4 bases left in between. The CDR3 region has the DNA TGTGCCAGCAGCCAATTCATGAACACTGAAGCTTTCTTT. Encoded protein: CASSQFMNTEAFF.